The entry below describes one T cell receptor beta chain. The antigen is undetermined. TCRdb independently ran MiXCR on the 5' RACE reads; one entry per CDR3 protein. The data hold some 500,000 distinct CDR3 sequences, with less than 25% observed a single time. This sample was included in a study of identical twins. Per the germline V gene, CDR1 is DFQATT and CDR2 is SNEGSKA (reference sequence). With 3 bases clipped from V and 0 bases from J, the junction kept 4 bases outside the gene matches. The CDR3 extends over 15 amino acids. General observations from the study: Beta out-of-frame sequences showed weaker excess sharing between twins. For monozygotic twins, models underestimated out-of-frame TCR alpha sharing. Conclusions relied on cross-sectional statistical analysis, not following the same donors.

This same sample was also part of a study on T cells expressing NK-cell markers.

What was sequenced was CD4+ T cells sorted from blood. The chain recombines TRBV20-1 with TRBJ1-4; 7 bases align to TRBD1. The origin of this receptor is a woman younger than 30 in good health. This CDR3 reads CSARRGQTTNEKLFF. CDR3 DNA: TGCAGTGCTAGGCGGGGACAGACAACTAATGAAAAACTGTTTTTT.